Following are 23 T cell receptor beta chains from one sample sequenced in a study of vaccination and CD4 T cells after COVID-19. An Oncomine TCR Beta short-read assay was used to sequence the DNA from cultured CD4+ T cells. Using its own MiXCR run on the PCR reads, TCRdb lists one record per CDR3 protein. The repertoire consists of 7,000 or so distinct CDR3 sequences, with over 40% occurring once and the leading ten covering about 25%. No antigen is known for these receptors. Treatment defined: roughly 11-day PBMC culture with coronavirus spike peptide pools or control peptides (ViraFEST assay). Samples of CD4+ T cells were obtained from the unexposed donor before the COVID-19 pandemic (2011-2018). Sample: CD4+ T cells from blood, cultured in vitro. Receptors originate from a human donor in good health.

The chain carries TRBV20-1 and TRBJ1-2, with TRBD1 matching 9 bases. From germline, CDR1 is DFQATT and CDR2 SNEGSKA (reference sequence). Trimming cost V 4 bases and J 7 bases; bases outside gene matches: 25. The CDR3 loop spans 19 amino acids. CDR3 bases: TGCAGTGCTAACCCGAAACCGGGACAGGGCGCACCTGGATTATTTGGCTACACCTTC. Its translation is CSANPKPGQGAPGLFGYTF.

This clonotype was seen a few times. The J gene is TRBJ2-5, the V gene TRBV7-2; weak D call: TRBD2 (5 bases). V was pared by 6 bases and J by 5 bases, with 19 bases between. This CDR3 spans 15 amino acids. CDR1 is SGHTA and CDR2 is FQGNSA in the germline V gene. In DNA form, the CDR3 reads TGTGCCAGCAGATTCGGACCTCAAGGGAGCGAGACCCAGTACTTC. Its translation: CASRFGPQGSETQYF.

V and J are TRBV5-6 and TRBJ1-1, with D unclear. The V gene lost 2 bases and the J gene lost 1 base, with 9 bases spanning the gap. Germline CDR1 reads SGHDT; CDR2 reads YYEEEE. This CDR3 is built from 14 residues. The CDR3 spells CASSFALANTEAFF. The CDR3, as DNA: TGTGCCAGCAGCTTTGCCCTGGCGAACACTGAAGCTTTCTTT.

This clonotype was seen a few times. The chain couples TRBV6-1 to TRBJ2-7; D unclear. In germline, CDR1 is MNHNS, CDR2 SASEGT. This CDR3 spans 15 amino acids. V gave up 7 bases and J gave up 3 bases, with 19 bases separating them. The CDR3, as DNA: TGTGCCAGCATTCAGCAAGGGTTGTTCGGCTACGAGCAGTACTTC. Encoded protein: CASIQQGLFGYEQYF.

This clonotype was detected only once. The DNA of the CDR3 is TGTGCCAGCAGCCTAAATTCGCTAGCGGGGGGGAACACCGGGGAGCTGTTTTTT. Its translation is CASSLNSLAGGNTGELFF. V usage is TRBV7-6 and J usage is TRBJ2-2; 11 bases are a match to TRBD2. The V gene's germline CDR1 is SGHVS and CDR2 FNYEAQ. J gave up 1 base and V 5 bases, and 9 bases lay outside the gene matches. This CDR3 spans 18 amino acids.

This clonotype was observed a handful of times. The CDR3 region is CASSTGYNQPQHF. CDR3 sequence (DNA): TGTGCCAGTAGTACAGGGTACAATCAGCCCCAGCATTTT. The chain recombines TRBV19 with TRBJ1-5; D possibly corresponds to TRBD1 (5 bases). In germline, CDR1 is LNHDA, CDR2 SQIVND (reference sequence). Trimming pared 4 bases from V and 3 bases from J, leaving 7 bases between. The CDR3 is 13 amino acids.

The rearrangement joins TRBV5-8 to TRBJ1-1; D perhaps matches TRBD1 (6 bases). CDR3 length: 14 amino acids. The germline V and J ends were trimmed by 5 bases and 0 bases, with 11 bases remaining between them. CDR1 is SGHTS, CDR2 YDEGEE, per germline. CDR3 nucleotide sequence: TGTGCCAGCAGGCGCGGACAGTTGAACACTGAAGCTTTCTTT. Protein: CASRRGQLNTEAFF.

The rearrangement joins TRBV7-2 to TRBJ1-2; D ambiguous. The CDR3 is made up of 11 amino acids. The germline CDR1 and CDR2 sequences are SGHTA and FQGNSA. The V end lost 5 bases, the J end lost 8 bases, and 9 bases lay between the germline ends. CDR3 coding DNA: TGTGCCAGCAGCCTCGGATGGGGCTACACCTTC. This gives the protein CASSLGWGYTF.

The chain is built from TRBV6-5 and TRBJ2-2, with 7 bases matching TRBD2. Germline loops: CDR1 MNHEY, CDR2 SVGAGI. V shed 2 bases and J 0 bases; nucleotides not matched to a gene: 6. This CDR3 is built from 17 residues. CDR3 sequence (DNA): TGTGCCAGCAGTTACGGGACTACCTATCCGAACACCGGGGAGCTGTTTTTT. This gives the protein CASSYGTTYPNTGELFF.

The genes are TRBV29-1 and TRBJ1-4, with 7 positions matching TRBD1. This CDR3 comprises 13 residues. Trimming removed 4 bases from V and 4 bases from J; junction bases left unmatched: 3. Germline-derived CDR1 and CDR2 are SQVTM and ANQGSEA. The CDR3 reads CSVGGQYNEKLFF. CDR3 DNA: TGCAGCGTTGGGGGACAGTATAATGAAAAACTGTTTTTT.

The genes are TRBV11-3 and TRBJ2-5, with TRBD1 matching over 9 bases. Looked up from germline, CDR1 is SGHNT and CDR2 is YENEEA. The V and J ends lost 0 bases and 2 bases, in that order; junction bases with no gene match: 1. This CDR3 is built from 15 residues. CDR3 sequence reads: CASSLEGQGQETQYF. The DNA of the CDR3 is TGTGCCAGCAGCTTAGAGGGACAGGGTCAAGAGACCCAGTACTTC. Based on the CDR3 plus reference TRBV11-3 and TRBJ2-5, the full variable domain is EAGVVQSPRYKIIEKKQPVAFWCNPISGHNTLYWYLQNLGQGPELLIRYENEEAVDDSQLPKDRFSAERLKGVDSTLKIQPAELGDSAVYLCASSLEGQGQETQYFGPGTRLLVL.

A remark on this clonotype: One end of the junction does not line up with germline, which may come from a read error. This CDR3 is CSARDLALTEAYF. DNA for the CDR3: TGCAGTGCTAGAGATTTAGCCCTTACTGAAGCTTACTTT. This sequence joins TRBV20-1 and TRBJ1-1; unclear D gene. This CDR3 is 13 amino acids long. Per the germline V gene, CDR1 is DFQATT and CDR2 is SNEGSKA (reference sequence).

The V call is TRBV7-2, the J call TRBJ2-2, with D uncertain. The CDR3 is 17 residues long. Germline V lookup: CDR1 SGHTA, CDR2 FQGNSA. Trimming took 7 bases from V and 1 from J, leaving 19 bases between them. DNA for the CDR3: TGTGCCAGCATCGATAAACCGGCTTTCCGGAACACCGGGGAGCTGTTTTTT. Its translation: CASIDKPAFRNTGELFF.

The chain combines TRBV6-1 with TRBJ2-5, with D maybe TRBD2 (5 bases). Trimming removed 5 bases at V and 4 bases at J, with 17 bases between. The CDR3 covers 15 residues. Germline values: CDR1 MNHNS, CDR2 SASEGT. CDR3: CASSPRTGVGETQYF. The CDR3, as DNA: TGTGCCAGCAGTCCGCGGACCGGGGTTGGAGAGACCCAGTACTTC.

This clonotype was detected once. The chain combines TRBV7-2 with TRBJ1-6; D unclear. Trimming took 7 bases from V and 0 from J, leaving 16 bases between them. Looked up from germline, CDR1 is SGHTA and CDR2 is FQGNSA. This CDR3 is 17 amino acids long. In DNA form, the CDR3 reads TGTGCCAGCAACGTTCCGGGAGTCGACTCCTATAATTCACCCCTCCACTTT. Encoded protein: CASNVPGVDSYNSPLHF.

The CDR3 loop reads CASRGGPPSHYGYTF. CDR3 nucleotides: TGTGCCAGCAGGGGGGGGCCGCCCTCCCACTATGGCTACACCTTC. V usage is TRBV5-4 and J usage is TRBJ1-2; D might be TRBD1 (6 bases). The germline CDR1 and CDR2 sequences are SGHNT and YYREEE (reference sequence). The V and J ends lost 5 bases and 3 bases respectively, with 17 bases between them. This CDR3 spans 15 amino acids.

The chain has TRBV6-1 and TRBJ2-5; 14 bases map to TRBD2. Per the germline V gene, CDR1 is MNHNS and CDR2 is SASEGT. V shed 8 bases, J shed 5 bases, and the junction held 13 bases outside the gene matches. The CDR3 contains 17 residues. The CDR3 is CASGKGRLAGGRETQYF. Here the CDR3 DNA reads TGTGCCAGCGGAAAAGGTCGACTAGCGGGGGGGCGCGAGACCCAGTACTTC.

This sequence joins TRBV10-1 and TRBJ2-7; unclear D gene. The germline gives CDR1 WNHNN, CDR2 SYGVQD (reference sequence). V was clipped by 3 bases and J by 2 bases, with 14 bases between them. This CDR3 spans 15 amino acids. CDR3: CASSDSTSGAYEQYF. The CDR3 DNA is TGCGCCAGCAGTGATTCTACCAGTGGGGCCTACGAGCAGTACTTC.

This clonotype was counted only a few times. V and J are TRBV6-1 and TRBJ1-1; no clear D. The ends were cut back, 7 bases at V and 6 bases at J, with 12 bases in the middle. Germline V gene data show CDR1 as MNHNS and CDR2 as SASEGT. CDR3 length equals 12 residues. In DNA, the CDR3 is TGTGCCAGCACATCGGGAGACGCTGAAGCTTTCTTT. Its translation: CASTSGDAEAFF.

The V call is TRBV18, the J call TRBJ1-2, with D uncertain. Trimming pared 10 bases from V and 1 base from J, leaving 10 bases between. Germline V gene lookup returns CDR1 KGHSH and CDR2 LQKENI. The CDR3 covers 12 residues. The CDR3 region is CATAGDNYGYTF. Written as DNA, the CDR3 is TGTGCCACCGCCGGGGATAACTATGGCTACACCTTC.

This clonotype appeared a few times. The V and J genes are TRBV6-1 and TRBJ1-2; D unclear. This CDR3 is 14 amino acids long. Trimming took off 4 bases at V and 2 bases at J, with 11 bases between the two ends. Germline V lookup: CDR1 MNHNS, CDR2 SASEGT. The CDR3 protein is CASSGLVLNYGYTF. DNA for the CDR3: TGTGCCAGCAGTGGTCTGGTTTTGAACTATGGCTACACCTTC.

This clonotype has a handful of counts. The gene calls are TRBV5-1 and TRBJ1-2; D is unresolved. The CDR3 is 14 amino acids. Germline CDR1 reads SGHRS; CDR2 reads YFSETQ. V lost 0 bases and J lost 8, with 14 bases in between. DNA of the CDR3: TGCGCCAGCAGCTTGGGATCGGGGTTCGAAGGCTACACCTTC. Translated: CASSLGSGFEGYTF.

The CDR3 sequence: CSADLSEGYTF. The DNA of the CDR3 is TGCAGTGCTGATCTGAGCGAGGGCTACACCTTC. The rearrangement uses TRBV20-1 and TRBJ1-2; no firm D call. V was shortened by 5 bases and J by 8 bases, with 12 bases between the two germline ends. The CDR3 extends over 11 amino acids. Germline CDR1 is DFQATT and CDR2 is SNEGSKA (reference sequence).